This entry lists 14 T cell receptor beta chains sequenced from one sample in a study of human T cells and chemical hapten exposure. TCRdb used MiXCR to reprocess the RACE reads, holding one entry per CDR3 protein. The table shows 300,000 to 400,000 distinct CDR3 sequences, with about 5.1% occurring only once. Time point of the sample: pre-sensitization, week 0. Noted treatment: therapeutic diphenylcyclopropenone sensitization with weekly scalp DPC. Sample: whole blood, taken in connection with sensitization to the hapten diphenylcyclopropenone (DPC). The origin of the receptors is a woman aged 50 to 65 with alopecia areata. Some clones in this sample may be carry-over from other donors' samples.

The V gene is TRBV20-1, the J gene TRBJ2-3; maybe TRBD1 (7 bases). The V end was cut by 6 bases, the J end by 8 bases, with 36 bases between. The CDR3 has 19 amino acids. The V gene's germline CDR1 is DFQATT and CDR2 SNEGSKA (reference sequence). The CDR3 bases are TGCAGTGCCCTCACCTCTTCGGGGGCCGGTGTTGGGGGACAGTTTACGCAGTATTTT. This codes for CSALTSSGAGVGGQFTQYF.

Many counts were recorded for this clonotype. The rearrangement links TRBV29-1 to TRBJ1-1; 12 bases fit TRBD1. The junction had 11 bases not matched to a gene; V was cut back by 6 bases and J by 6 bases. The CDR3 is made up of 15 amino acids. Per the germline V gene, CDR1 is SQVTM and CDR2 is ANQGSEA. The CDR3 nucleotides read TGCAGCGTCCATCATCCGGGACAGGGGGCCGCTGAAGCTTTCTTT. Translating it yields CSVHHPGQGAAEAFF. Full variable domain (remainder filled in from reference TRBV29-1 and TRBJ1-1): SAVISQKPSRDICQRGTSLTIQCQVDSQVTMMFWYRQQPGQSLTLIATANQGSEATYESGFVIDKFPISRPNLTFSTLTVSNMSPEDSSIYLCSVHHPGQGAAEAFFGQGTRLTVV.

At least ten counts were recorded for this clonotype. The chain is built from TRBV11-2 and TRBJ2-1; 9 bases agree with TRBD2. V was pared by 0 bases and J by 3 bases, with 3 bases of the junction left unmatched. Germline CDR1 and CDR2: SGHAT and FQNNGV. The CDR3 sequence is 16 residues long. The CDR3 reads CASSLEGTSFYNEQFF. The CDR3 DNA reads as TGTGCCAGCAGCTTAGAGGGGACTAGCTTCTACAATGAGCAGTTCTTC.

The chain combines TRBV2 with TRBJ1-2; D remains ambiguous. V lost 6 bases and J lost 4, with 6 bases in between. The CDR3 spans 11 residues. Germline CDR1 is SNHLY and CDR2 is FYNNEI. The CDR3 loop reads CASSQTYGYTF. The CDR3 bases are TGTGCCAGCAGCCAAACCTATGGCTACACCTTC.

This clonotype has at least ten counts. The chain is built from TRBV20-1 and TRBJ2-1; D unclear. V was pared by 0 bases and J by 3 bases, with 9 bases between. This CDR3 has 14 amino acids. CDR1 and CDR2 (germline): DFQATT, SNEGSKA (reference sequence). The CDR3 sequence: CSARDRRFYNEQFF. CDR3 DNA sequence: TGCAGTGCTAGAGATAGAAGATTCTACAATGAGCAGTTCTTC.

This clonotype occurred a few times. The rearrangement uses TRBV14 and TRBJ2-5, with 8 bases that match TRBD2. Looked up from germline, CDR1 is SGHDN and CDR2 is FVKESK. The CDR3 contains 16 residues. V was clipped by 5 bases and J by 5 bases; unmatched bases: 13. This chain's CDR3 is CASSFGKSGRGETQYF. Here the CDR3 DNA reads TGTGCCAGCAGCTTCGGGAAAAGCGGGAGAGGCGAGACCCAGTACTTC.

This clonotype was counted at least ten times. The CDR3 coding sequence is TGTGCCAGCAGTAGGGACAGGGAGAGGAGAAACATTCAGTACTTC. It is translated as CASSRDRERRNIQYF. This rearrangement joins TRBV2 to TRBJ2-4, with 9 bases fitting TRBD1. CDR1 and CDR2 from the germline V gene are SNHLY and FYNNEI. The CDR3 extends over 15 amino acids. Trimming at V came to 5 bases and at J to 6 bases, leaving 8 bases not matched to a gene.

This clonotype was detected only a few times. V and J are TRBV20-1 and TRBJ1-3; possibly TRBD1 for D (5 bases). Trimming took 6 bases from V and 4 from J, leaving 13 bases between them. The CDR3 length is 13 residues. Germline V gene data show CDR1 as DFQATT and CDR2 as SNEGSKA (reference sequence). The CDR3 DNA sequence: TGCAGTGCGTCTTACGGGACGGGAAACACCATATATTTT. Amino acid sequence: CSASYGTGNTIYF.

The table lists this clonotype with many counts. The CDR3 here is CASVETAYNEQFF. The CDR3, as DNA: TGCGCCAGCGTTGAGACAGCTTACAATGAGCAGTTCTTC. The V call is TRBV10-2, the J call TRBJ2-1, with D perhaps matching TRBD1 (5 bases). Trimming stripped 8 bases from V and 4 bases from J, with 12 bases between. From germline, CDR1 is WSHSY and CDR2 SAAADI. The CDR3 spans 13 residues.

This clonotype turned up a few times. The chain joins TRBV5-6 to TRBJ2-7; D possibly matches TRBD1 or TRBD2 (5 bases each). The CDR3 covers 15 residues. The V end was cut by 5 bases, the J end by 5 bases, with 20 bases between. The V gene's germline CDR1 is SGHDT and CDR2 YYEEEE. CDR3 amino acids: CASSPGTGELNEQYF. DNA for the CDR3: TGTGCCAGCAGTCCAGGGACGGGCGAGTTGAACGAGCAGTACTTC. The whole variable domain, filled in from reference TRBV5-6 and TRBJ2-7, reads DAGVTQSPTHLIKTRGQQVTLRCSPKSGHDTVSWYQQALGQGPQFIFQYYEEEERQRGNFPDRFSGHQFPNYSSELNVNALLLGDSALYLCASSPGTGELNEQYFGPGTRLTVT.

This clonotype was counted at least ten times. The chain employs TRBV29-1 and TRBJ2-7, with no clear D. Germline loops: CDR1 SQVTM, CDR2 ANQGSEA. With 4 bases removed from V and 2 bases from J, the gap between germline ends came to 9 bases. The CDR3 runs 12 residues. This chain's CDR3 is CSVAATAYEQYF. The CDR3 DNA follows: TGCAGCGTTGCAGCGACTGCCTACGAGCAGTACTTC.

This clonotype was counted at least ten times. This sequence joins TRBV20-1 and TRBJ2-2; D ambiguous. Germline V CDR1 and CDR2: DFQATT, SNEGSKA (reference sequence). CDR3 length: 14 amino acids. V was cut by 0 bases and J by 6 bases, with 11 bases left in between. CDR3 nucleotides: TGCAGTGCTAGAGATACCAACCCCCCCGGGGAGCTGTTTTTT. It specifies CSARDTNPPGELFF.

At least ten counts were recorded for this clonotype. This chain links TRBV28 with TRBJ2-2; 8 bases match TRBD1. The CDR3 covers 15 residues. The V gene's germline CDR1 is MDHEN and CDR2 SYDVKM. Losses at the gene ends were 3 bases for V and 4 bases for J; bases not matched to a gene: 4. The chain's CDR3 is CASSLQGAGTGELFF. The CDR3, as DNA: TGTGCCAGCAGTTTGCAGGGGGCTGGCACCGGGGAGCTGTTTTTT.

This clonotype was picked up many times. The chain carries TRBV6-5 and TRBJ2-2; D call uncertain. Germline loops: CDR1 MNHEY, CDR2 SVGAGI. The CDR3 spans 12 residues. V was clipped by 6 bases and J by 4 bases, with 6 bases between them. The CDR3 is CASRLFTGELFF. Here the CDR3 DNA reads TGTGCCAGCAGGTTGTTCACCGGGGAGCTGTTTTTT.